This passage covers 31 T cell receptor beta chains from one sample sequenced in a study of blood T cell repertoires in COVID-19. Here immunoSEQ multiplex PCR was the method, and the copy in TCRdb shows in-frame clones only, minus some. Among 150,000 to 200,000 clones listed, around four fifths were seen once. Sequenced material: PBMCs or T cells enriched from blood (not recorded which). These receptors were taken from an older woman who had recovered from COVID-19.

V is TRBV10-3 and J is TRBJ2-3, with D maybe TRBD1 (6 bases). Germline CDR1 is ENHRY and CDR2 is SYGVKD. V was shortened by 3 bases and J by 6 bases, with 13 bases between the two germline ends. The CDR3 loop spans 14 amino acids. DNA for the CDR3: TGTGCCATCAGTGACAGGGGAACTATGGATACGCAGTATTTT. Its translation is CAISDRGTMDTQYF.

The rearrangement joins TRBV28 to TRBJ1-4; D unresolved. This CDR3 has 13 amino acids. Germline values: CDR1 MDHEN, CDR2 SYDVKM. Between the trimmed V and J ends, which lost 8 bases and 0 bases, there was a span of 7 bases. The CDR3 sequence is CASYRTTNEKLFF. CDR3 sequence (DNA): TGTGCCAGCTACAGAACAACTAATGAAAAACTGTTTTTT.

The V gene is TRBV19, the J gene TRBJ2-1, with TRBD2 identical over 12 bases. Germline assignment: CDR1 LNHDA and CDR2 SQIVND (reference sequence). CDR3 size: 14 residues. The J segment lost 4 bases and the V segment lost 5 bases, leaving 0 bases of the junction unmatched. The CDR3 sequence is CASSLAGGYNEQFF. The CDR3 nucleotides are TGTGCCAGTAGTCTAGCGGGAGGGTACAATGAGCAGTTCTTC.

CDR3 nucleotides: TGTGCCAGCAGTATCTACCCCCGGGATACGCAGTATTTT. Translation gives CASSIYPRDTQYF. The chain uses TRBV2 and TRBJ2-3; D is ambiguous. Germline loops: CDR1 SNHLY, CDR2 FYNNEI. The germline V and J ends were trimmed by 5 bases and 6 bases, with 12 bases remaining between them. CDR3 length: 13 residues.

The chain joins TRBV28 to TRBJ2-7; maybe TRBD1 (6 bases). In germline, CDR1 is MDHEN, CDR2 SYDVKM. This CDR3 has 14 residues. The ends were cut back, 6 bases at V and 3 bases at J, with 15 bases in the middle. CDR3 sequence reads: CASSTPQGNYEQYF. The CDR3 coding sequence is TGTGCCAGCAGCACACCCCAGGGGAACTACGAGCAGTACTTC.

The chain joins TRBV19 to TRBJ1-1, with 7 bases fitting TRBD1. The CDR3 consists of 15 residues. J lost 5 bases, V lost 2 bases, and 8 bases had no gene match. Germline assignment: CDR1 LNHDA and CDR2 SQIVND (reference sequence). The CDR3 DNA sequence: TGTGCCAGTAGTATAAGAGGCGACAGGGTGACTGAAGCTTTCTTT. Encoded protein: CASSIRGDRVTEAFF.

J is TRBJ2-7 and V is TRBV9; 9 nucleotides line up with TRBD2. CDR1 is SGDLS and CDR2 is YYNGEE in the germline V gene. V shed 0 bases, J shed 6 bases, and the junction held 7 bases outside the gene matches. The CDR3 extends over 15 amino acids. CDR3 DNA: TGTGCCAGCAGCGTAGGGGCGGGAGGGCCGGTCGAGCAGTACTTC. This codes for CASSVGAGGPVEQYF.

The chain employs TRBV30 and TRBJ1-2; 8 positions match TRBD1. The V segment lost 3 bases and the J segment 8 bases; nucleotides outside the gene matches: 8. CDR3 size: 13 residues. Germline CDR1 is GTSNPN and CDR2 is SVGIG (reference sequence). CDR3 sequence reads: CAWSFQGAEGYTF. The CDR3 DNA follows: TGTGCCTGGAGCTTTCAGGGGGCTGAAGGCTACACCTTC.

The rearrangement uses TRBV6-5 and TRBJ1-1, with D unclear. The CDR3 is 14 residues long. Germline V gene data show CDR1 as MNHEY and CDR2 as SVGAGI. Trimming left V 1 base short and J 5 bases short, with 11 bases between. CDR3 sequence reads: CASSYLERATEAFF. Here the CDR3 DNA reads TGTGCCAGCAGTTACTTGGAGAGGGCTACTGAAGCTTTCTTT.

The chain is built from TRBV9 and TRBJ2-3; D gene ambiguous. V was trimmed by 5 bases and J by 0 bases, leaving 16 bases between them. This CDR3 contains 16 residues. CDR1 SGDLS and CDR2 YYNGEE come from the germline V gene. The CDR3 spells CASSRLQTASTDTQYF. CDR3 nucleotide sequence: TGTGCCAGCAGTAGATTACAGACGGCAAGCACAGATACGCAGTATTTT.

This chain connects TRBV6-1 to TRBJ1-1; 7 nucleotides line up with TRBD1. The CDR3 is made up of 14 amino acids. The germline V gene encodes CDR1 MNHNS and CDR2 SASEGT. The ends lost 3 bases at V and 10 bases at J; junction bases unmatched: 11. CDR3 in DNA: TGTGCCAGCAGTGATTTTAGGACAGGTAGAGGAGCTTTCTTT. This translates into CASSDFRTGRGAFF.

The chain couples TRBV28 to TRBJ1-1; tentatively, D is TRBD1 (6 bases). CDR1 is MDHEN and CDR2 is SYDVKM in the germline V gene. The CDR3 spans 19 residues. Trimming stripped 1 base from V and 1 base from J, with 22 bases between. Written as DNA, the CDR3 is TGTGCCAGCAGTTTATCCCCTACCTGGATCGAGACAGGGAACACTGAAGCTTTCTTT. Residues: CASSLSPTWIETGNTEAFF.

The chain combines TRBV7-2 with TRBJ2-3, with D possibly matching TRBD2 (5 bases). Trimming removed 1 base at V and 2 bases at J, with 10 bases between. Germline loops: CDR1 SGHTA, CDR2 FQGNSA. This CDR3 has 15 residues. The CDR3 sequence is CASSLEADHTDTQYF. The CDR3 coding sequence is TGTGCCAGCAGCTTAGAAGCGGACCACACAGATACGCAGTATTTT.

CDR3 in DNA: TGCGCCAGCAGCCAGGCCCTAGCGGGAGCCTACAATGAGCAGTTCTTC. Translation gives CASSQALAGAYNEQFF. The chain recombines TRBV4-1 with TRBJ2-1, with 10 bases identical to TRBD2. This CDR3 is built from 16 residues. Germline V lookup: CDR1 MGHRA, CDR2 YSYEKL. J gave up 2 bases and V 3 bases, and 4 bases lay outside the gene matches.

This rearrangement joins TRBV28 to TRBJ1-5; 10 positions match TRBD1. The CDR3 spans 14 residues. The V segment lost 4 bases and the J segment 5 bases; nucleotides outside the gene matches: 2. Germline loops: CDR1 MDHEN, CDR2 SYDVKM. The chain's CDR3 is CASSSDRGYQPQHF. The DNA of the CDR3 is TGTGCCAGCAGTTCGGACAGGGGGTATCAGCCCCAGCATTTT.

The chain combines TRBV5-1 with TRBJ2-3, with 12 bases that match TRBD2. The CDR3 length is 15 residues. V was clipped by 0 bases and J by 4 bases; unmatched bases: 0. Germline V gives CDR1 SGHRS, CDR2 YFSETQ. The CDR3 spells CASSLGLAGADTQYF. The CDR3 DNA follows: TGCGCCAGCAGCTTGGGACTAGCGGGAGCAGATACGCAGTATTTT.

The chain couples TRBV12-3 or TRBV12-4 to TRBJ2-7; 7 nucleotides match TRBD1. Trimming cost V 7 bases and J 2 bases; bases outside gene matches: 5. This CDR3 region has 13 residues. The CDR3 sequence: CASTRTGPYEQYF. The CDR3 DNA follows: TGTGCCAGCACCCGGACAGGCCCCTACGAGCAGTACTTC.

Here the CDR3 DNA reads TGTGCCAGTAGTATGCCCTCCTCTAGCGGGGGTCTATACAATGAGCAGTTCTTC. Its protein is CASSMPSSSGGLYNEQFF. The chain is built from TRBV19 and TRBJ2-1; 10 bases map to TRBD2. This CDR3 has 18 amino acids. The ends lost 3 bases at V and 4 bases at J; junction bases unmatched: 12. CDR1 is LNHDA and CDR2 is SQIVND in the germline V gene (reference sequence).

The V and J genes are TRBV4-1 and TRBJ2-1; 10 bases fit TRBD2. CDR1 and CDR2 from the germline V gene are MGHRA and YSYEKL. This CDR3 has 21 amino acids. The V and J ends lost 4 bases and 3 bases, in that order; junction bases with no gene match: 21. The CDR3 DNA reads TGCGCCAGCAGCCTCCGCGGGGGTGTAGCGGGAGGTGGGATGAACTACAATGAGCAGTTCTTC. Amino acid sequence: CASSLRGGVAGGGMNYNEQFF.

J is TRBJ2-7 and V is TRBV7-9; 8 bases line up with TRBD2. Germline CDR1 is SEHNR and CDR2 is FQNEAQ (reference sequence). Losses at the gene ends were 3 bases for V and 4 bases for J; bases not matched to a gene: 11. CDR3 length: 16 amino acids. The CDR3 nucleotides read TGTGCCAGCAGCTTCTACGGTAGCGGGAAGCAATACGAGCAGTACTTC. It codes for CASSFYGSGKQYEQYF.

The genes are TRBV30 and TRBJ2-7, with TRBD1 as a possible D gene (6 bases). The CDR3 loop spans 15 amino acids. V gave up 4 bases and J gave up 3 bases, with 19 bases separating them. Looked up from germline, CDR1 is GTSNPN and CDR2 is SVGIG (reference sequence). The CDR3 protein is CAWTPLGARIYEQYF. In DNA form, the CDR3 reads TGTGCCTGGACCCCGCTGGGGGCGCGGATCTACGAGCAGTACTTC.

V gene TRBV5-4 combines with J gene TRBJ2-6, with 10 bases that match TRBD1. The ends lost 4 bases at V and 0 bases at J; junction bases unmatched: 13. The length of the CDR3 is 20 residues. Looked up from germline, CDR1 is SGHNT and CDR2 is YYREEE (reference sequence). CDR3 region: CASSPQTGGGFSSGANVLTF. CDR3 in DNA: TGTGCCAGCAGCCCACAGACAGGGGGCGGTTTTAGCTCTGGGGCCAACGTCCTGACTTTC.

This chain uses TRBV5-1 with TRBJ1-1, with TRBD1 matching over 8 bases. Germline V lookup: CDR1 SGHRS, CDR2 YFSETQ. This CDR3 contains 12 residues. The V segment lost 0 bases and the J segment 8 bases; nucleotides outside the gene matches: 0. CDR3 region: CASSLGTGEAFF. CDR3 in DNA: TGCGCCAGCAGCTTGGGGACAGGGGAAGCTTTCTTT.

J is TRBJ2-1 and V is TRBV10-2; D possibly corresponds to TRBD2 (5 bases). The V end was cut by 5 bases, the J end by 4 bases, with 9 bases between. The CDR3 extends over 13 amino acids. Per the germline V gene, CDR1 is WSHSY and CDR2 is SAAADI. CDR3 nucleotides: TGCGCCAGCAGTTTGGGAGTTTACAATGAGCAGTTCTTC. This translates into CASSLGVYNEQFF.

The chain couples TRBV15 to TRBJ2-3, with 7 bases identical to TRBD1. From germline, CDR1 is LNHNV and CDR2 YYDKDF (reference sequence). CDR3 length: 14 residues. With V trimmed by 4 bases and J by 7 bases, 8 bases remained unmatched. CDR3 coding DNA: TGTGCCACCAGCACTCCCGAACAGGGGAATACGCAGTATTTT. It yields the protein CATSTPEQGNTQYF.

The chain carries TRBV5-1 and TRBJ2-7, with D uncertain. The CDR3 is 14 residues long. V was cut by 5 bases and J by 2 bases, with 14 bases left in between. Germline CDR1 and CDR2: SGHRS and YFSETQ. This chain's CDR3 is CASSVTEPTYEQYF. CDR3 in DNA: TGCGCCAGCAGTGTGACTGAACCGACCTACGAGCAGTACTTC.

V is TRBV7-9 and J is TRBJ1-1; D remains unclear. Trimming removed 3 bases from V and 1 base from J, with 9 bases in between. Germline V gene lookup returns CDR1 SEHNR and CDR2 FQNEAQ (reference sequence). The CDR3 is 14 amino acids. CDR3 sequence: CASSFVNGNTEAFF. CDR3 nucleotide sequence: TGTGCCAGCAGCTTCGTTAACGGGAACACTGAAGCTTTCTTT. Together with reference TRBV7-9 and TRBJ1-1, the CDR3 gives the full variable domain: DTGVSQNPRHKITKRGQNVTFRCDPISEHNRLYWYRQTLGQGPEFLTYFQNEAQLEKSRLLSDRFSAERPKGSFSTLEIQRTEQGDSAMYLCASSFVNGNTEAFFGQGTRLTVV.

V is TRBV2 and J is TRBJ1-1, with a possible D match to TRBD1 (5 bases). This CDR3 has 12 residues. Trimming removed 8 bases from V and 1 base from J, with 8 bases in between. Germline V gene lookup returns CDR1 SNHLY and CDR2 FYNNEI. Here the CDR3 DNA reads TGTGCCAGCGGGCAGGGGAACACTGAAGCTTTCTTT. It specifies CASGQGNTEAFF. The complete variable domain, with remaining parts taken from reference TRBV2 and TRBJ1-1, reads EPEVTQTPSHQVTQMGQEVILRCVPISNHLYFYWYRQILGQKVEFLVSFYNNEISEKSEIFDDQFSVERPDGSNFTLKIRSTKLEDSAMYFCASGQGNTEAFFGQGTRLTVV.

In this sample, this clone turned up a few times. The chain is built from TRBV28 and TRBJ1-3; D may be TRBD1 (5 bases). Germline CDR1 MDHEN, CDR2 SYDVKM. The CDR3 covers 14 residues. Trimming left V 6 bases short and J 0 bases short, with 9 bases between. In DNA, the CDR3 is TGTGCCAGCAGATCCCAGGGCTCTGGAAACACCATATATTTT. Encoded protein: CASRSQGSGNTIYF. Filled out from reference TRBV28 and TRBJ1-3, the complete variable domain reads DVKVTQSSRYLVKRTGEKVFLECVQDMDHENMFWYRQDPGLGLRLIYFSYDVKMKEKGDIPEGYSVSREKKERFSLILESASTNQTSMYLCASRSQGSGNTIYFGEGSWLTVV.

The chain carries TRBV18 and TRBJ1-2; the D is unclear. Germline-derived CDR1 and CDR2 are KGHSH and LQKENI. The V and J ends lost 6 bases and 5 bases respectively, with 16 bases between them. The CDR3 runs 14 residues. CDR3 region: CASSPDRENYGYTF. The CDR3 DNA follows: TGTGCCAGCTCCCCCGACCGGGAGAATTATGGCTACACCTTC. The whole variable domain, filled in from reference TRBV18 and TRBJ1-2, reads NAGVMQNPRHLVRRRGQEARLRCSPMKGHSHVYWYRQLPEEGLKFMVYLQKENIIDESGMPKERFSAEFPKEGPSILRIQQVVRGDSAAYFCASSPDRENYGYTFGSGTRLTVV.

This clone was counted once. This chain links TRBV10-3 with TRBJ2-7; no definite D call. Looked up from germline, CDR1 is ENHRY and CDR2 is SYGVKD. The CDR3 is made up of 14 amino acids. Trimming took off 6 bases at V and 3 bases at J, with 15 bases between the two ends. The CDR3 coding sequence is TGTGCCATCAGCATCGACACCGCCAGCTACGAGCAGTACTTC. Encoded protein: CAISIDTASYEQYF.